These 12 T cell receptor beta chains originate from one sample sequenced in a study of monozygotic twins with inflammatory bowel disease. TCRdb reprocessed the 5' RACE reads and reports one entry per CDR3 protein, with no DNA. The sample's table shows about 350,000 distinct CDR3 sequences. Specimen: blood. Receptor source: a human donor with ulcerative colitis or Crohn's disease, or a healthy co-twin of an affected twin (not recorded which).

This sequence joins TRBV30 and TRBJ2-7; TCRdb's assignment of TRBD1 cannot be checked, as there is no DNA. This CDR3 spans 15 amino acids. Germline assignment: CDR1 GTSNPN and CDR2 SVGIG (reference sequence). CDR3 sequence reads: CAWSVLGHIVYEQYF.

The V call is TRBV3-1, the J call TRBJ1-1; as DNA is missing, the TRBD1 call by TCRdb cannot be tested. This CDR3 has 14 residues. Germline loops: CDR1 LGHDT, CDR2 YNNKEL (reference sequence). CDR3 in amino acids: CASSHQTGNTEAFF.

V and J are TRBV7-8 and TRBJ1-1. This CDR3 contains 16 residues. Germline loops: CDR1 SGHVS, CDR2 FQNEAQ. CDR3 amino acids: CASSERVRTSLTEAFF.

V is TRBV28 and J is TRBJ2-2. Germline loops: CDR1 MDHEN, CDR2 SYDVKM. The CDR3 is 15 amino acids. The CDR3 sequence: CASSFRVINTGELFF.

The genes are TRBV4-2 and TRBJ2-1; TCRdb names TRBD2, which stays unverified in the absence of DNA. The length of the CDR3 is 15 residues. Germline V gene sequence: CDR1 LGHNA, CDR2 YNFKEQ. The CDR3 reads CASSRDSPGVNEQFF.

The J gene is TRBJ1-2, the V gene TRBV14; TCRdb selects TRBD1, and the lack of DNA leaves this call unchecked. Germline values: CDR1 SGHDN, CDR2 FVKESK. The CDR3 runs to 18 residues. The CDR3 loop reads CASSQIRDRGPWNYGYTF.

V and J are TRBV30 and TRBJ1-5. Germline CDR1 and CDR2: GTSNPN and SVGIG (reference sequence). The CDR3 consists of 15 residues. CDR3 region: CAWSQPAISNQPQHF.

This chain links TRBV5-1 with TRBJ2-3; the TCRdb call, TRBD1, lacks DNA for checking. The V gene's germline CDR1 is SGHRS and CDR2 YFSETQ. The CDR3 covers 16 residues. CDR3 in amino acids: CASSTLTGIATDTQYF.

The gene calls are TRBV7-2 and TRBJ1-6; the TCRdb D gene call, TRBD1, has no DNA to confirm it. The germline V gene has CDR1 SGHTA and CDR2 FQGNSA. The CDR3 extends over 17 amino acids. CDR3 in amino acids: CASSLVSRDSYNSPLHF.

The chain has TRBV5-1 and TRBJ1-2; TCRdb gives TRBD1 as the D gene, but with no DNA this cannot be confirmed. The germline gives CDR1 SGHRS, CDR2 YFSETQ. The CDR3 loop spans 13 amino acids. The CDR3 protein is CASSMRTAYGYTF.

The chain links TRBV20-1 to TRBJ1-5; the D call from TCRdb, TRBD1, cannot be confirmed without DNA. There are 17 residues in the CDR3. Germline CDR1 reads DFQATT; CDR2 reads SNEGSKA (reference sequence). CDR3 in amino acids: CSARKPGGQGSNQPQHF.

This chain connects TRBV20-1 to TRBJ1-5; as DNA is missing, the TRBD1 call by TCRdb cannot be tested. CDR3 length equals 14 residues. CDR1 and CDR2 from the germline V gene are DFQATT and SNEGSKA (reference sequence). The chain's CDR3 is CSASQGVFNQPQHF.